A single sample gave rise to the 2 T cell receptor beta chains below, sequenced in a study of vaccination effects on CD4 cells after COVID-19. The culture ran for approximately nine days before CD4+ T cells were isolated. Sequencing was performed with immunoSEQ multiplex PCR; in TCRdb, only in-frame clones are kept and a portion is missing. The top ten hold 3% of the sample, which has 40,000 or so clones, roughly 74% seen once. Their cognate antigens are unknown. The input for sequencing was CD4+ T cells from PBMCs cultured without peptide, taken before COVID-19 vaccination. The source is a human donor who received a COVID-19 vaccine.

This clone is a singleton in its sample. The chain combines TRBV5-4 with TRBJ2-7, with TRBD2 matching over 7 bases. The CDR3 loop spans 15 amino acids. Looked up from germline, CDR1 is SGHNT and CDR2 is YYREEE (reference sequence). Trimming cost V 4 bases and J 3 bases; bases outside gene matches: 10. The CDR3 sequence: CASSTPSGPIYEQYF. The CDR3 DNA is TGTGCCAGCAGCACTCCTAGCGGACCTATCTACGAGCAGTACTTC.

This chain links TRBV6-5 with TRBJ2-7, with D unclear. V was clipped by 8 bases and J by 5 bases, with 10 bases between them. The CDR3 contains 11 residues. In germline, CDR1 is MNHEY, CDR2 SVGAGI. Written as DNA, the CDR3 is TGTGCCAGCCCGGCAAGGGACGAGCAGTACTTC. It translates to CASPARDEQYF.